A single sample is the source of the 32 T cell receptor beta chains below, sequenced in a study of patients and donors after allogeneic stem cell transplantation. TCRdb independently ran MiXCR on the RT-PCR reads; one entry per CDR3 protein. Of roughly 960,000 distinct CDR3 sequences listed, roughly 18% are singletons. The sequenced sample was blood, either unsorted or a sorted T cell fraction (not recorded which). Receptor source: a human donor who was either an allogeneic HSCT recipient or a stem cell or donor lymphocyte infusion donor (not recorded which). It is not recorded whose cells these are; they may come from a transplant donor.

The V and J genes are TRBV4-1 and TRBJ2-5; a weak D match, TRBD1 (7 bases). The CDR3 covers 14 residues. The germline V gene encodes CDR1 MGHRA and CDR2 YSYEKL. The V gene lost 2 bases and the J gene lost 5 bases, with 12 bases spanning the gap. For the CDR3, the DNA is TGCGCCAGCAGCCAAAAGACAGGGAGGGAGACCCAGTACTTC. This translates into CASSQKTGRETQYF.

This clonotype turned up a few times. The genes are TRBV12-3 or TRBV12-4 and TRBJ2-1; the D gene is possibly TRBD2 (5 bases). The CDR3 length is 13 residues. The V end lost 6 bases, the J end lost 6 bases, and 12 bases lay between the germline ends. The CDR3 DNA sequence: TGTGCCAGCAGCCTCAGGACTGTCAATGAGCAGTTCTTC. The encoded protein is CASSLRTVNEQFF.

A few counts support this clonotype. The chain uses TRBV20-1 and TRBJ1-2; 12 bases map to TRBD1. Germline V gives CDR1 DFQATT, CDR2 SNEGSKA (reference sequence). This CDR3 has 16 residues. The V gene end was trimmed by 3 bases and the J gene end by 6 bases; junction bases not matched to a gene: 11. CDR3 sequence (DNA): TGCAGTGCTAGTGGGGGGACAGGGGGCGCGGTGGATGGCTACACCTTC. It specifies CSASGGTGGAVDGYTF.

This clonotype has only a few counts. The chain joins TRBV27 to TRBJ1-5, with a possible D match to TRBD1 (6 bases). Germline loops: CDR1 MNHEY, CDR2 SMNVEV (reference sequence). V lost 2 bases to trimming and J lost 1 base, with 12 bases between them. There are 16 residues in the CDR3. Written as DNA, the CDR3 is TGTGCCAGCAGTTTAACAGGGCCGGCGAGCAATCAGCCCCAGCATTTT. The encoded protein is CASSLTGPASNQPQHF.

CDR3 in DNA: TGCAGTGCTCCCGCGCGGGGAATCACAGATACGCAGTATTTT. It is translated as CSAPARGITDTQYF. The V and J genes are TRBV20-1 and TRBJ2-3; possible D gene TRBD2, 6 bases. Trimming shortened V by 5 bases and J by 2 bases, and 14 bases separated the two germline ends. In germline, CDR1 is DFQATT, CDR2 SNEGSKA (reference sequence). CDR3 length: 14 residues.

The rearrangement links TRBV24-1 to TRBJ2-3; D may be TRBD1 (5 bases). CDR3 length: 18 amino acids. CDR1 KGHDR and CDR2 SFDVKD come from the germline V gene. V gave up 0 bases and J gave up 5 bases, with 20 bases separating them. In DNA form, the CDR3 reads TGTGCCACCAGTGATTTGGGGAAAGCCCAGGGTCACGAAGATACGCAGTATTTT. Translated, it gives CATSDLGKAQGHEDTQYF.

The chain employs TRBV20-1 and TRBJ2-1, with D perhaps assigned TRBD1 or TRBD2 (6 bases each). The CDR3 has 17 residues. Trimming took off 6 bases at V and 2 bases at J, with 23 bases between the two ends. The V gene's germline CDR1 is DFQATT and CDR2 SNEGSKA (reference sequence). CDR3 bases: TGCAGTGCCGATATGGAGGGGGTCTTTAGGACCTACAATGAGCAGTTCTTC. Residues: CSADMEGVFRTYNEQFF.

The V call is TRBV5-1, the J call TRBJ2-5; no reliable D call. The V end was cut by 0 bases, the J end by 0 bases, with 12 bases between. The CDR3 is 16 amino acids. The germline V gene has CDR1 SGHRS and CDR2 YFSETQ. The CDR3 here is CASSLAGQNYQETQYF. The CDR3 DNA follows: TGCGCCAGCAGCTTGGCCGGGCAGAACTACCAAGAGACCCAGTACTTC.

Many counts were recorded for this clonotype. The CDR3 DNA reads as TGTGCCAGCAGTTACCGGGACAGCAAAAACATTCAGTACTTC. Amino acid sequence: CASSYRDSKNIQYF. V and J are TRBV12-3 or TRBV12-4 and TRBJ2-4; 7 nucleotides line up with TRBD1. This CDR3 is 14 amino acids long. The J segment lost 3 bases and the V segment lost 4 bases, leaving 3 bases of the junction unmatched.

This clonotype turned up a few times. The chain links TRBV15 to TRBJ2-7; unclear D gene. The CDR3 consists of 14 residues. The V gene's germline CDR1 is LNHNV and CDR2 YYDKDF (reference sequence). Trimming left V 0 bases short and J 5 bases short, with 11 bases between. CDR3 nucleotides: TGTGCCACCAGCAGAGATTCAAAGGGTAACGAGCAGTACTTC. Its protein product is CATSRDSKGNEQYF.

As to this clonotype: The junction and the germline gene differ at one end; a read error may be behind it. The rearrangement uses TRBV12-3 or TRBV12-4 and TRBJ1-1; D perhaps matches TRBD1 (6 bases). The CDR3 spans 14 residues. The CDR3 protein is CASRPTGTDTEAFF. CDR3 coding DNA: TGTGCCAGCAGACCTACAGGGACGGACACTGAAGCCTTCTTT.

The chain uses TRBV19 and TRBJ2-7, with 7 bases identical to TRBD2. Germline V lookup: CDR1 LNHDA, CDR2 SQIVND (reference sequence). The CDR3 spans 14 residues. After removal of 3 bases from V and 1 base from J, the junction contained 3 bases not matched to a gene. Written as DNA, the CDR3 is TGTGCCAGTAGTATGCGGGGGTCGTCCTACGAGCAGTACTTC. Encoded protein: CASSMRGSSYEQYF.

This chain uses TRBV7-8 with TRBJ2-2, with a possible D match to TRBD1 (6 bases). The CDR3 is made up of 13 amino acids. Trimming took 10 bases from V and 6 from J, leaving 15 bases between them. CDR1 is SGHVS and CDR2 is FQNEAQ in the germline V gene. CDR3 nucleotides: TGTGCCACTAAGGACAGCGTCGCCGGGGAGCTGTTTTTT. Encoded protein: CATKDSVAGELFF.

The gene calls are TRBV6-4 and TRBJ2-7; 9 positions agree with TRBD1. Germline V CDR1 and CDR2: MRHNA, SNTAGT. This CDR3 has 17 amino acids. Unmatched junction bases numbered 11, after V lost 2 bases and J lost 3 bases. CDR3 sequence reads: CASSDELVDRGGYEQYF. The CDR3 region has the DNA TGTGCCAGCAGTGACGAGTTAGTGGACAGGGGAGGCTACGAGCAGTACTTC.

The chain recombines TRBV4-3 with TRBJ1-2, with D perhaps TRBD1 (6 bases). Germline V CDR1 and CDR2: LGHNA, YSLEER. The ends were cut back, 3 bases at V and 5 bases at J, with 13 bases in the middle. CDR3 length equals 14 residues. The CDR3 DNA reads as TGCGCCAGCAGCCACGGCAGGGGTGGATATGGCTACACCTTC. Its protein is CASSHGRGGYGYTF.

A few counts support this clonotype. The chain links TRBV9 to TRBJ2-1, with 8 bases that match TRBD2. Per the germline V gene, CDR1 is SGDLS and CDR2 is YYNGEE. The CDR3 runs to 16 residues. V shed 4 bases, J shed 5 bases, and the junction held 11 bases outside the gene matches. CDR3 protein: CASSPPGTRGNNEQFF. Written as DNA, the CDR3 is TGTGCCAGCAGCCCTCCGGGGACTAGGGGGAACAATGAGCAGTTCTTC.

The V and J genes are TRBV7-3 and TRBJ1-1, with a weak D call TRBD1 (6 bases). CDR1 is SGHTA and CDR2 is FQGTGA in the germline V gene. The ends were cut back, 5 bases at V and 1 base at J, with 11 bases in the middle. The CDR3 loop spans 14 amino acids. CDR3 bases: TGTGCCAGCAGCAAGGACAGTAAGAACACTGAAGCTTTCTTT. Its protein product is CASSKDSKNTEAFF.

This clonotype has just a few counts. This chain joins TRBV27 and TRBJ1-6; D is ambiguous. This CDR3 contains 14 residues. V was clipped by 6 bases and J by 7 bases, with 13 bases between them. Germline V gene data show CDR1 as MNHEY and CDR2 as SMNVEV (reference sequence). The CDR3 protein is CASREGAGNSPLHF. CDR3 in DNA: TGTGCCAGCAGGGAGGGCGCCGGAAATTCACCCCTCCACTTT.

This clonotype has only a few counts. This chain connects TRBV27 to TRBJ2-2; D call uncertain. V lost 5 bases and J 7 bases, leaving 8 bases between the germline ends. Germline-derived CDR1 and CDR2 are MNHEY and SMNVEV (reference sequence). This CDR3 has 12 amino acids. The CDR3 DNA is TGTGCCAGCAGTCTGTACGGCGGGGAGCTGTTTTTT. Its protein product is CASSLYGGELFF.

V and J are TRBV2 and TRBJ1-1; D unclear. CDR3 length: 13 amino acids. V was shortened by 5 bases and J by 0 bases, with 7 bases between the two germline ends. The V gene's germline CDR1 is SNHLY and CDR2 FYNNEI. The CDR3 reads CASSNEMNTEAFF. Written as DNA, the CDR3 is TGTGCCAGCAGTAATGAGATGAACACTGAAGCTTTCTTT. The full variable domain, its missing parts supplied by reference TRBV2 and TRBJ1-1, is EPEVTQTPSHQVTQMGQEVILRCVPISNHLYFYWYRQILGQKVEFLVSFYNNEISEKSEIFDDQFSVERPDGSNFTLKIRSTKLEDSAMYFCASSNEMNTEAFFGQGTRLTVV.

This clonotype came up many times. The chain joins TRBV10-3 to TRBJ2-3; no firm D call. Trimming stripped 0 bases from V and 1 base from J, with 5 bases between. The germline V gene has CDR1 ENHRY and CDR2 SYGVKD. The CDR3 spans 14 residues. The CDR3 coding sequence is TGTGCCATCAGTGAGTCCAGTGGCACAGATACGCAGTATTTT. Amino acids: CAISESSGTDTQYF.

The sample holds many counts of this clonotype. The chain joins TRBV2 to TRBJ2-7; no reliable D call. Germline lookup yields CDR1 SNHLY and CDR2 FYNNEI. V dropped 3 bases and J dropped 3 bases, with 3 bases sitting between them. The CDR3 contains 11 residues. DNA for the CDR3: TGTGCCAGCAGTGAGAACTACGAGCAGTACTTC. Residues: CASSENYEQYF.

The chain is built from TRBV9 and TRBJ2-7; D may be TRBD1 or TRBD2 (6 bases each). Germline CDR1 reads SGDLS; CDR2 reads YYNGEE. CDR3 length: 14 amino acids. V lost 4 bases, J lost 3 bases, and 14 bases lay in between. The CDR3 reads CASSRGESSYEQYF. The DNA of the CDR3 is TGTGCCAGCAGCAGGGGGGAGTCAAGCTACGAGCAGTACTTC.

The chain recombines TRBV7-2 with TRBJ2-1; no firm D call. Between the trimmed V and J ends, which lost 6 bases and 6 bases, there was a span of 15 bases. This CDR3 region has 14 residues. Germline V gene data show CDR1 as SGHTA and CDR2 as FQGNSA. As DNA, the CDR3 is TGTGCCAGCAGGCTCTTCCAGCAGATCAATGAGCAGTTCTTC. It specifies CASRLFQQINEQFF.

In its sample, this clonotype was seen a few times. The chain combines TRBV4-3 with TRBJ2-1; 8 nucleotides agree with TRBD1. V shed 3 bases and J 7 bases; nucleotides not matched to a gene: 8. The CDR3 has 15 residues. Per germline, CDR1 LGHNA and CDR2 YSLEER. The CDR3 loop reads CASSQSRTGRNEQFF. In DNA form, the CDR3 reads TGCGCCAGCAGCCAGAGTCGGACAGGGAGAAATGAGCAGTTCTTC.

This chain uses TRBV4-3 with TRBJ1-6; D not certain. V lost 2 bases and J lost 7, with 12 bases in between. Germline V gene sequence: CDR1 LGHNA, CDR2 YSLEER. The CDR3 runs 15 residues. CDR3 residues: CASSQYRVLNSPLHF. As DNA, the CDR3 is TGCGCCAGCAGCCAATACCGGGTCCTAAATTCACCCCTCCACTTT.

This sequence joins TRBV4-1 and TRBJ1-1, with unresolved D. Germline-derived CDR1 and CDR2 are MGHRA and YSYEKL. CDR3 size: 15 residues. V lost 0 bases, J lost 5 bases, and 13 bases lay in between. CDR3 protein: CASSQETKQRTEAFF. Here the CDR3 DNA reads TGCGCCAGCAGCCAAGAGACTAAGCAGCGAACTGAAGCTTTCTTT.

This clonotype was detected only a few times. This chain connects TRBV7-9 to TRBJ1-1; D is ambiguous. The length of the CDR3 is 14 residues. The V end lost 5 bases, the J end lost 5 bases, and 15 bases lay between the germline ends. Germline CDR1 and CDR2: SEHNR and FQNEAQ (reference sequence). The CDR3 sequence: CASSQGKMETEAFF. The CDR3 DNA reads as TGTGCCAGCAGCCAAGGGAAGATGGAAACTGAAGCTTTCTTT.

This clonotype turned up a few times. This rearrangement joins TRBV5-1 to TRBJ2-1, with 10 bases lining up with TRBD2. J gave up 9 bases and V 4 bases, and 13 bases lay outside the gene matches. CDR1 is SGHRS, CDR2 YFSETQ, per germline. The CDR3 has 16 residues. The CDR3 DNA reads TGCGCCAGCAGCCCCCAACCCCTAGCGGGAGCTTCTGAGCAGTTCTTC. This encodes CASSPQPLAGASEQFF.

V gene TRBV5-6 combines with J gene TRBJ2-7, with D possibly being TRBD1 (5 bases). Trimming cost V 4 bases and J 9 bases, with 14 bases left between them. Germline loops: CDR1 SGHDT, CDR2 YYEEEE. The CDR3 has 12 residues. The CDR3 reads CASSATLGVQYF. DNA for the CDR3: TGTGCCAGCAGCGCGACCCTAGGGGTGCAGTACTTC.

Notes on this clonotype: The junction shows a germline mismatch at one end, possibly a read error. V gene TRBV3-1 combines with J gene TRBJ2-5; D uncertain. The CDR3 has 13 amino acids. Germline V gene sequence: CDR1 LGHDT, CDR2 YNNKEL (reference sequence). The CDR3 loop reads CASSQGVKWSSRF. CDR3 sequence (DNA): TGTGCCAGCAGCCAAGGAGTGAAGTGGTCCAGTAGATTC.

Only a few counts were recorded for this clonotype. The chain couples TRBV24-1 to TRBJ2-2, with D possibly being TRBD1 (6 bases). Trimming took off 3 bases at V and 3 bases at J, with 13 bases between the two ends. This CDR3 contains 16 residues. The V gene's germline CDR1 is KGHDR and CDR2 SFDVKD. CDR3 in amino acids: CATSDGNRVHTGELFF. The CDR3 DNA reads TGTGCCACCAGTGATGGGAACAGGGTCCACACCGGGGAGCTGTTTTTT.